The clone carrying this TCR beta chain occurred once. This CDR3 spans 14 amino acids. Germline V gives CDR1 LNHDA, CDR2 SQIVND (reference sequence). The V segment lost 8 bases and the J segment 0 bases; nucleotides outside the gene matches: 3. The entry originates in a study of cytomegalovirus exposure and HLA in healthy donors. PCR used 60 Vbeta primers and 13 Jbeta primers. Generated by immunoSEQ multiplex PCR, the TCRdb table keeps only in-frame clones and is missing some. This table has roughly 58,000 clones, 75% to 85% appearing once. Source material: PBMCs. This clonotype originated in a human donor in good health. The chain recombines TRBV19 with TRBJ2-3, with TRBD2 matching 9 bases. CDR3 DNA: TGTGCCAGTCGACTAGCGGCCAGCACAGATACGCAGTATTTT. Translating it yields CASRLAASTDTQYF.